A few counts support the clone carrying this T cell receptor beta chain. Its antigen is not identified. The sample belongs to a study of cytomegalovirus exposure and HLA in healthy donors. Looking at the study overall: About 85 million unique TCRs from HLA-typed donors were held in an early release of data.

The primer mix had 60 Vbeta and 13 Jbeta primers. Clones were read by immunoSEQ multiplex PCR, and TCRdb kept only the in-frame ones, dropping some. The sample shows just over 200,000 clones, around 80% of them seen only once. Whole-study findings and limits: Later analysis associated a missense DCLRE1C variant with TCR beta V- and J-gene trimming.

The CDR3 consists of 14 residues. CDR1 and CDR2 from the germline V gene are MDHEN and SYDVKM. The junction had 12 bases not matched to a gene; V was cut back by 8 bases and J by 7 bases. The sequenced material came from PBMCs. The chain is built from TRBV28 and TRBJ2-5; 8 bases are a match to TRBD1. This TCR derives from a man in his fifties or sixties in good health and CMV-seronegative. The CDR3 DNA follows: TGTGCCAGCGTGACTGACAGGGGCCGAGGGACCCAGTACTTC. Amino acid sequence: CASVTDRGRGTQYF.